This TCR beta chain came from a study of CD8 T cells in Susac syndrome. Trimming took off 0 bases at V and 0 bases at J, with 6 bases between the two ends. This CDR3 contains 14 residues. Germline CDR1 LGHNA, CDR2 YNFKEQ. The authors reverse transcribed roughly 0.5 to 1 ug RNA with random hexamers. TCRdb re-called the immunoSEQ multiplex PCR reads with MiXCR, one entry per CDR3 protein. The table shows under 200,000 distinct CDR3 sequences, with 90% to 95% occurring only once. J is TRBJ2-7 and V is TRBV4-2; D gene unclear. The source of this sequence is a human donor in good health. The sample was CD4+ T cells from PBMCs. Here the CDR3 reads CASSQDYNSYEQYF. The CDR3 bases are TGTGCCAGCAGCCAAGATTATAACTCCTACGAGCAGTACTTC.